These 31 T cell receptor beta chains originate from one sample sequenced in a study of blood T cells in healthy people across ages (dated by TCRdb to the mid-2010s). The library came from 5' RACE. The sample was run on an Illumina HiSeq 2500. A second roughly 6 to 12 cycle PCR used a sample-barcoded 5' primer and a J-beta primer mix. The public reads were run again by TCRdb, first through fastp at Q25 and then through MiXCR, and only productive beta chains were kept. One record per CDR3 amino acid sequence lists the most common genes and DNA. The sample yields hundreds of thousands of distinct CDR3 sequences; roughly three fifths were counted once. Approximately 24% of the sample comes from the top ten. The sequencing input was blood. Receptor source: a man between 40 and 49 years old in good health.

This clonotype was detected only a few times. The chain links TRBV2 to TRBJ2-4; 13 bases match TRBD2. The J call may be mistaken, given a closer DNA end match to TRBJ2-7. CDR3 size: 15 residues. Germline V gene sequence: CDR1 SNHLY, CDR2 FYNNEI. In DNA form, the CDR3 reads TGTGCCAGCCTACTCACCGGGACTAGCGGGAACGAGCAGTACTTC. Translating it yields CASLLTGTSGNEQYF.

This chain joins TRBV20-1 and TRBJ2-3, with TRBD2 identical over 8 bases. The length of the CDR3 is 15 residues. V lost 5 bases, J lost 5 bases, and 12 bases stayed unmatched. Germline CDR1 and CDR2: DFQATT and SNEGSKA (reference sequence). The CDR3 loop is CSALRASGLQDTQYF. Here the CDR3 DNA reads TGCAGTGCTCTGAGGGCTAGCGGGCTCCAAGATACGCAGTATTTT.

This clonotype has ten or more counts. A clone one base away is much larger, so this may be a read error. For the CDR3, the DNA is TGTGCCAGCAGTGTTGGGGGGGCCGGAGATACGCAGTATTTT. Residues: CASSVGGAGDTQYF. The chain links TRBV12-3 or TRBV12-4 to TRBJ2-3; D is possibly TRBD2 (7 bases). V gave up 5 bases and J gave up 5 bases, with 14 bases separating them. The length of the CDR3 is 14 residues.

This clonotype was detected once. This chain links TRBV28 with TRBJ2-5, with 11 positions matching TRBD2. Germline trimming cut 6 bases from V and 11 bases from J; bases unmatched to any gene: 20. This CDR3 contains 17 residues. Germline V CDR1 and CDR2: MDHEN, SYDVKM. CDR3 sequence: CASRLRPSGRQNNEQYF. CDR3 coding DNA: TGTGCCAGCAGGTTACGGCCTAGCGGGAGGCAAAACAATGAGCAGTACTTC.

This clonotype was counted a few times. CDR3 sequence: CASSLRGLAGGPDTQYF. The CDR3, as DNA: TGTGCCAGCAGTTTAAGGGGTCTAGCGGGAGGGCCAGATACGCAGTATTTT. The chain couples TRBV27 to TRBJ2-3, with 12 bases aligning to TRBD2. This CDR3 is built from 17 residues. Germline V gene lookup returns CDR1 MNHEY and CDR2 SMNVEV (reference sequence). The V segment lost 2 bases and the J segment 4 bases; nucleotides outside the gene matches: 7.

The genes are TRBV20-1 and TRBJ2-2, with 14 bases matching TRBD2. There are 15 residues in the CDR3. Trimming cost V 6 bases and J 5 bases; bases outside gene matches: 5. CDR1 and CDR2 from the germline V gene are DFQATT and SNEGSKA (reference sequence). CDR3 protein: CSAERTSGRTGELFF. The CDR3 DNA sequence: TGCAGTGCCGAGAGGACTAGCGGGAGGACCGGGGAGCTGTTTTTT.

This sequence joins TRBV7-9 and TRBJ2-2; 9 bases are shared with TRBD2. CDR1 is SEHNR, CDR2 FQNEAQ, per germline (reference sequence). Trimming at V came to 7 bases and at J to 2 bases, leaving 8 bases not matched to a gene. CDR3 size: 16 residues. This CDR3 reads CASIGPSGANTGELFF. CDR3 DNA: TGTGCCAGCATCGGACCTAGCGGGGCCAACACCGGGGAGCTGTTTTTT.

V usage is TRBV6-5 and J usage is TRBJ2-6, with 10 positions matching TRBD1. The CDR3 covers 22 residues. The germline CDR1 and CDR2 sequences are MNHEY and SVGAGI. V lost 2 bases and J lost 0; bases outside the gene matches: 16. CDR3 loop: CASSYPKSGTGAQPSGANVLTF. The CDR3 DNA reads TGTGCCAGCAGTTACCCTAAATCCGGGACAGGGGCCCAACCCTCTGGGGCCAACGTCCTGACTTTC.

This clonotype was seen only once. The chain has TRBV20-1 and TRBJ1-5, with 10 bases identical to TRBD1. Germline CDR1 is DFQATT and CDR2 is SNEGSKA (reference sequence). The ends lost 3 bases at V and 7 bases at J; junction bases unmatched: 3. CDR3 length: 13 amino acids. CDR3 amino acids: CSARGTGAQPQHF. CDR3 sequence (DNA): TGCAGTGCTAGGGGGACAGGGGCCCAGCCCCAGCATTTT.

This chain links TRBV20-1 with TRBJ2-5, with 7 bases fitting TRBD1. J gave up 1 base and V 0 bases, and 5 bases lay outside the gene matches. The CDR3 consists of 15 residues. Germline CDR1 is DFQATT and CDR2 is SNEGSKA (reference sequence). The CDR3 spells CSAREWDRVQETQYF. For the CDR3, the DNA is TGCAGTGCTAGAGAATGGGACAGAGTCCAAGAGACCCAGTACTTC.

This clonotype was observed a handful of times. The chain couples TRBV29-1 to TRBJ2-5; D is unresolved. Trimming pared 3 bases from V and 2 bases from J, leaving 7 bases between. The CDR3 has 12 amino acids. The V gene's germline CDR1 is SQVTM and CDR2 ANQGSEA. The CDR3 protein is CSVEGFQETQYF. For the CDR3, the DNA is TGCAGCGTTGAGGGCTTTCAAGAGACCCAGTACTTC.

The genes are TRBV29-1 and TRBJ2-4; D ambiguous. CDR1 is SQVTM, CDR2 ANQGSEA, per germline. The V end lost 3 bases, the J end lost 15 bases, and 21 bases lay between the germline ends. The CDR3 has 13 amino acids. In DNA, the CDR3 is TGCAGCGTTGACAGGTTCGGGCGAGAGACCCGGTACTTC. It is translated as CSVDRFGRETRYF.

The chain links TRBV29-1 to TRBJ2-5; tentatively, D is TRBD1 (5 bases). The last part of the DNA fits TRBJ2-7 better; the J call may be wrong. The CDR3 runs to 15 residues. The V gene's germline CDR1 is SQVTM and CDR2 ANQGSEA. In DNA, the CDR3 is TGCAGCGTTCTCGCCCAAAACAGGTTTACCGACGAGCAGTACTTC. Protein product: CSVLAQNRFTDEQYF.

The chain couples TRBV5-6 to TRBJ2-1; perhaps D is TRBD1 or TRBD2 (5 bases each). The germline V and J ends were trimmed by 4 bases and 10 bases, with 18 bases remaining between them. Germline V gene sequence: CDR1 SGHDT, CDR2 YYEEEE. The CDR3 has 14 amino acids. The CDR3 sequence: CASSPGTSPYEQFF. In DNA form, the CDR3 reads TGTGCCAGCAGCCCCGGGACCTCCCCCTACGAGCAGTTCTTC.

The chain carries TRBV14 and TRBJ2-5; TRBD1 might be the D (6 bases). Germline loops: CDR1 SGHDN, CDR2 FVKESK. The ends were cut back, 1 base at V and 11 bases at J, with 26 bases in the middle. The CDR3 runs 17 residues. The CDR3 protein is CASSQVGGYGGSGEQYF. The DNA of the CDR3 is TGTGCCAGCAGCCAAGTAGGGGGTTATGGAGGTTCCGGTGAGCAGTACTTC.

The V and J genes are TRBV20-1 and TRBJ2-7; tentative D call: TRBD2 (5 bases). The V end lost 4 bases, the J end lost 0 bases, and 13 bases lay between the germline ends. This CDR3 has 14 amino acids. CDR1 DFQATT and CDR2 SNEGSKA come from the germline V gene (reference sequence). CDR3 loop: CSATSSLSSYEQYF. CDR3 bases: TGCAGTGCTACTAGCTCGTTAAGCTCCTACGAGCAGTACTTC.

The chain recombines TRBV5-5 with TRBJ2-3; tentative D call: TRBD1 (5 bases). The CDR3 totals 15 residues. The germline V gene has CDR1 SGHKS and CDR2 YYEKEE (reference sequence). V lost 6 bases, J lost 0 bases, and 14 bases lay in between. CDR3 protein: CASISRGTSTDTQYF. CDR3 DNA: TGTGCCAGCATCTCAAGGGGTACGAGCACAGATACGCAGTATTTT.

As DNA, the CDR3 is TGTGCCAGCAGCCAAGGAAATGAGGCAGGGGGAGGCTACACCTTC. It encodes CASSQGNEAGGGYTF. The genes are TRBV3-1 and TRBJ1-2, with 7 bases lining up with TRBD1. The CDR3 is 15 residues long. The V and J ends lost 1 base and 8 bases, in that order; junction bases with no gene match: 10. Germline V gene lookup returns CDR1 LGHDT and CDR2 YNNKEL (reference sequence). Combining the CDR3 with reference TRBV3-1 and TRBJ1-2 gives the whole variable domain DTAVSQTPKYLVTQMGNDKSIKCEQNLGHDTMYWYKQDSKKFLKIMFSYNNKELIINETVPNRFSPKSPDKAHLNLHINSLELGDSAVYFCASSQGNEAGGGYTFGSGTRLTVV.

This clonotype was observed at least ten times. The rearrangement joins TRBV29-1 to TRBJ2-3; 9 bases line up with TRBD1. Unmatched junction bases numbered 6, after V lost 7 bases and J lost 4 bases. The CDR3 sequence is 13 residues long. Germline values: CDR1 SQVTM, CDR2 ANQGSEA. The CDR3 nucleotides read TGCAGCGGTAGACAGGGGGAAGCAGATACGCAGTATTTT. Translating gives CSGRQGEADTQYF.

The table lists this clonotype with many counts. This sequence joins TRBV25-1 and TRBJ2-1; no clear D gene. Germline CDR1 MGHDK, CDR2 SYGVNS. V was pared by 7 bases and J by 7 bases, with 11 bases between. The CDR3 contains 12 residues. The CDR3 loop reads CASTTKANEQFF. In DNA form, the CDR3 reads TGTGCCAGCACCACTAAAGCAAATGAGCAGTTCTTC.

The chain recombines TRBV10-3 with TRBJ1-2; D call uncertain. The CDR3 is 12 amino acids. CDR1 is ENHRY and CDR2 is SYGVKD in the germline V gene. V was cut by 6 bases and J by 7 bases, with 12 bases left in between. The CDR3 bases are TGTGCCATCAGACCGGATTTAGGTGGCTACACCTTC. Its protein product is CAIRPDLGGYTF.

This clonotype came up a few times. The V call is TRBV6-2 or TRBV6-3, the J call TRBJ2-3, with 7 positions matching TRBD1. The V gene end was trimmed by 10 bases and the J gene end by 0 bases; junction bases not matched to a gene: 4. Germline V gene sequence: CDR1 MNHEY, CDR2 SVGEGT. This CDR3 is built from 13 residues. Here the CDR3 DNA reads TGTGCCACCGGGACAGAGAGCACAGATACGCAGTATTTT. This gives the protein CATGTESTDTQYF.

This clonotype was found once. This may be a read error: a much more frequent sequence differs by one nucleotide. This rearrangement joins TRBV7-2 to TRBJ2-5, with TRBD1 matching 7 bases. The DNA matches TRBJ2-4 better at its end, which makes the J call doubtful. Germline lookup yields CDR1 SGHTA and CDR2 FQGNSA. This CDR3 has 16 residues. CDR3 amino acids: CTSSPTKDRFLHIQYF. CDR3 DNA sequence: TGTACCAGCAGCCCCACTAAGGACAGGTTCCTGCACATTCAGTACTTC.

This clonotype has more than one count but fewer than ten. The genes are TRBV7-3 and TRBJ2-3; D uncertain. CDR1 is SGHTA, CDR2 FQGTGA, per germline. This CDR3 region has 14 residues. V lost 1 base and J 0 bases, leaving 5 bases between the germline ends. This CDR3 is CASSLMSSTDTQYF. The DNA of the CDR3 is TGTGCCAGCAGCTTAATGTCTAGCACAGATACGCAGTATTTT. The full variable domain, with the rest looked up from reference TRBV7-3 and TRBJ2-3, is GAGVSQTPSNKVTEKGKYVELRCDPISGHTALYWYRQSLGQGPEFLIYFQGTGAADDSGLPNDRFFAVRPEGSVSTLKIQRTERGDSAVYLCASSLMSSTDTQYFGPGTRLTVL.

This chain's CDR3 is CAISESGQNHEQYF. As DNA, the CDR3 is TGTGCCATCAGTGAGTCGGGACAGAACCATGAGCAGTACTTC. The genes are TRBV10-3 and TRBJ2-5; 7 bases are shared with TRBD1. The CDR3 runs to 14 residues. After removal of 0 bases from V and 11 bases from J, the junction contained 9 bases not matched to a gene. Germline CDR1 reads ENHRY; CDR2 reads SYGVKD.

The table lists this clonotype with a few counts. The V gene is TRBV5-1, the J gene TRBJ2-7; D gene unclear. The germline V gene has CDR1 SGHRS and CDR2 YFSETQ. The CDR3 consists of 13 residues. V shed 0 bases and J shed 2 bases, with 6 bases lying between them. This CDR3 reads CASSLGDTYEQYF. The CDR3 bases are TGCGCCAGCAGCTTGGGAGATACCTACGAGCAGTACTTC.

The V call is TRBV20-1, the J call TRBJ2-7, with 7 bases that match TRBD1. Germline CDR1 and CDR2: DFQATT and SNEGSKA (reference sequence). The J segment lost 5 bases and the V segment lost 6 bases, leaving 13 bases of the junction unmatched. The CDR3 sequence is 14 residues long. CDR3 coding DNA: TGCAGTGCCCAGGAACAACAGGGGATCAACGAGCAGTACTTC. Amino acid sequence: CSAQEQQGINEQYF.

The genes are TRBV9 and TRBJ2-4; 8 bases map to TRBD1. The DNA end favors TRBJ2-5, so the J call may be wrong. The CDR3 sequence is 16 residues long. Germline CDR1 is SGDLS and CDR2 is YYNGEE. For the CDR3, the DNA is TGTGCCAGCAGCTTTCGAGACAGGGGTAGCGCGGAGACCCAGTACTTC. Encoded protein: CASSFRDRGSAETQYF.

The chain recombines TRBV12-3 or TRBV12-4 with TRBJ2-7, with 9 nucleotides matching TRBD1. The CDR3 totals 14 residues. V shed 11 bases and J 1 base; nucleotides not matched to a gene: 9. The CDR3 region is CAQSGDRVSYEQYF. CDR3 bases: TGTGCCCAATCGGGGGACAGGGTTTCCTACGAGCAGTACTTC.

V usage is TRBV29-1 and J usage is TRBJ2-2; TRBD1 matches at 10 bases. The CDR3 runs to 15 residues. Germline V gives CDR1 SQVTM, CDR2 ANQGSEA. V lost 7 bases and J lost 4; bases outside the gene matches: 9. This CDR3 is CSARRGTGATGELFF. CDR3 DNA sequence: TGCAGCGCTCGGCGAGGGACAGGGGCCACCGGGGAGCTGTTTTTT.

The chain couples TRBV7-9 to TRBJ2-1, with 8 bases fitting TRBD1. The CDR3 sequence is 16 residues long. Germline V gene data show CDR1 as SEHNR and CDR2 as FQNEAQ (reference sequence). V gave up 3 bases and J gave up 4 bases; unmatched junction bases: 8. The CDR3 spells CASSFLEWTGYNEQFF. In DNA, the CDR3 is TGTGCCAGCAGCTTCCTAGAGTGGACAGGGTACAATGAGCAGTTCTTC.